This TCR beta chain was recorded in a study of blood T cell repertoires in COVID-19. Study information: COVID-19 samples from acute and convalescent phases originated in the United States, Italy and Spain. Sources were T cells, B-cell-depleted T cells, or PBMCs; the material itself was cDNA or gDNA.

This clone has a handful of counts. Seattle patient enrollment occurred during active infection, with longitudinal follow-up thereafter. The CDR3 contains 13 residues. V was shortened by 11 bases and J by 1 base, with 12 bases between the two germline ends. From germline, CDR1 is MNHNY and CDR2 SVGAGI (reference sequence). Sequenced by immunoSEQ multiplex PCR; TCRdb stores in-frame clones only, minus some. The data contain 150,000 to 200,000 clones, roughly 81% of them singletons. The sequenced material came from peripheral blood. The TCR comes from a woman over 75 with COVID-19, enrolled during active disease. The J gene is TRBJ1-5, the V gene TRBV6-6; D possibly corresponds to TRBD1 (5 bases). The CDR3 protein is CAASWGSNQPQHF. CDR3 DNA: TGTGCCGCCTCCTGGGGCAGCAATCAGCCCCAGCATTTT.